Listed below are T cell receptor beta chains from one sample, sequenced in a study of vaccination and CD4 T cells after COVID-19. TCRdb independently ran MiXCR on the PCR reads; one entry per CDR3 protein. The sample has 20,000 to 25,000 distinct CDR3 sequences, 45% to 60% seen once. Their antigen targets remain unknown. The material sequenced was CD4+ T cells from blood, cultured in vitro. The receptors were sampled from a human donor who had recovered from COVID-19. Each CDR3 is given with its conserved first and last residue. The D gene is left open where the match is weak. Some rows mark clone size as missing; the rest say once, few, many or name a class of expanded clone.

j_call d_call clone_size v_call cdr3_nt cdr3_aa
TRBJ2-7 - few TRBV7-9 TGTGCCAGCAGCTTAGGTCTGAAAATCTCCTACGAGCAGTACTTC CASSLGLKISYEQYF
TRBJ1-2 TRBD1 few TRBV27 TGTGCCAGCAGCCCACAGGGGGCGCCGCGCTACACCTTC CASSPQGAPRYTF
TRBJ2-2 - few TRBV20-1 TGCAGTGTCGGTAGCGTTCTCACCGGGGAGCTGTTTTTT CSVGSVLTGELFF
TRBJ1-4 TRBD1 - TRBV4-1 TGCGCCAGCAGCAAAGGACAGGGAACCTTTGAAAAACTGTTTTTT CASSKGQGTFEKLFF
TRBJ2-1 TRBD1 - TRBV30 TGTGCCTGGAGTGTACAGGGGGCAGGTGAGCAGTTCTTC CAWSVQGAGEQFF
TRBJ1-3 TRBD1 - TRBV6-2/TRBV6-3 TGTGCCAGCAGAAACCCAGGGGGCACTGGAAACACCATATATTTT CASRNPGGTGNTIYF
TRBJ1-2 - few TRBV5-6 TGTGCCAGCAGCGTAGGAGATGGCAGCGTCTATGGCTACACCTTC CASSVGDGSVYGYTF
TRBJ1-2 - - TRBV6-5 TGTGCCAGCAGTTCACCCTTGGGACGGAGAGATACGAACTATGGCTACACCTTC CASSSPLGRRDTNYGYTF
TRBJ2-7 - - TRBV18 TGTGCCAGCTCCGGGGGCGCGAAGCACGAGCAGTACTTC CASSGGAKHEQYF
TRBJ2-7 TRBD1 - TRBV19 TGTGCCAGTAGTACCGGACAGGGGAACCCGTACGAGCAGTACTTC CASSTGQGNPYEQYF
TRBJ1-5 - - TRBV11-2 TGTGCCAGCAGTTTTCAGGGGAATAATCAGCCCCAGCATTTT CASSFQGNNQPQHF
TRBJ1-5 TRBD1 few TRBV27 TGTGCCAGCAGTTTAGTCCAGGGGGAACAGCCCCAGCATTTT CASSLVQGEQPQHF
TRBJ2-1 - - TRBV12-3/TRBV12-4 TGTGCCAGCAGCACCCGACGGGGTGAGCAGTTCTTC CASSTRRGEQFF
TRBJ1-5 - few TRBV5-3 TGTGCCAGAAGCAGGAAGGGGAACCAGCCCCAGCATTTT CARSRKGNQPQHF
TRBJ1-2 - few TRBV20-1 TGCAGTGCCAGGCCCATCTATGGCTACACCTTC CSARPIYGYTF
TRBJ1-3 - - TRBV19 TGTGCCAGTAGCCCCCCTGGACAGTCGGGTGGAAACACCATATATTTT CASSPPGQSGGNTIYF
TRBJ2-5 - - TRBV21-1 TGTGCCACCGCGGGTCTAGAGACCCAGTACTTC CATAGLETQYF
TRBJ2-4 TRBD2 - TRBV20-1 TGCAGTGCTAGGGGGACTAGCGGGAGCAAAAACATTCAGTACTTC CSARGTSGSKNIQYF
TRBJ2-3 - - TRBV20-1 TGCAGTGCTAGCTACGGACACACAGATACGCAGTATTTT CSASYGHTDTQYF
TRBJ2-1 - - TRBV20-1 TGCAGTGCTATGGACCACATCATCAATCAGCAGTTCTTC CSAMDHIINQQFF
TRBJ1-5 - - TRBV28 TGTGCCAGCAGCCCCGACTCCGTCCAGGGGCCCCAGCATTTT CASSPDSVQGPQHF
TRBJ2-1 - - TRBV5-1 TGCGCCAGCAGCTTGGGAGGGGACTACAATGAGCAGTTCTTC CASSLGGDYNEQFF
TRBJ1-5 TRBD1 - TRBV19 TGTGCCAGTAGTAGACAGGGGGATCAGCCCCAGCATTTT CASSRQGDQPQHF
TRBJ2-2 - - TRBV12-3/TRBV12-4 TGTGCCAGCAGTTTCGTGGGAGAGACCGGGGAGCTGTTTTTT CASSFVGETGELFF
TRBJ2-7 - - TRBV11-2 TGTGCCAGCAGCTTAGGGACAGGGAGGGACGAGCAGTACTTC CASSLGTGRDEQYF
TRBJ2-3 - few TRBV27 TGTGCCAGCAGTTCGGGAGACATAAACACAGATACGCAGTATTTT CASSSGDINTDTQYF
TRBJ1-5 - - TRBV2 TGTGCCAGCAGGGCCGGGACAAACAATCAGCCCCAGCATTTT CASRAGTNNQPQHF
TRBJ2-4 - few TRBV10-2 TGCGCCAGCAGTGAGCCCGGCGTGGGGAGGGCCAAAAACATTCAGTACTTC CASSEPGVGRAKNIQYF
TRBJ1-3 - - TRBV12-3/TRBV12-4 TGTGCCAGCAGTTCTAGACGAAACACCATATATTTT CASSSRRNTIYF
TRBJ1-5 - few TRBV21-1 TGTGCCAGCAGCAAATCAAAGAGGGATCCAGATACCAATCAGCCCCAGCATTTT CASSKSKRDPDTNQPQHF
TRBJ1-1 - few TRBV2 TGTGCCAGCAGTTGGGGACAGAACACTGAAGCTTTCTTT CASSWGQNTEAFF
TRBJ2-2 TRBD2 few TRBV19 TGTGCCAGTAGCAGGGAGGGAGGCACCGGGGAGCTGTTTTTT CASSREGGTGELFF
TRBJ2-7 TRBD2 - TRBV28 TGTGCCAGTAATTCCCCTCAGGCGGGAGATAGAGGGCAGTACTTC CASNSPQAGDRGQYF
TRBJ1-5 - - TRBV6-7 TGTGCCAGCAGTTACTCTCAAGCCCAGGAAAAGGTCCAGCATTTT CASSYSQAQEKVQHF
TRBJ1-2 - - TRBV2 TGTGCCAGCAGTGCCGACGGGGCCCCTCGGCCCTATGGCTACACCTTC CASSADGAPRPYGYTF
TRBJ2-7 - few TRBV11-2 TGTGCCAGCAGCTTAGAGGGCCGAACCTACGAGCAGTACTTC CASSLEGRTYEQYF
TRBJ2-1 - few TRBV20-1 TGCAGTACCCCCCGATCTGGGGCGAGCTCCTACAATGAGCAGTTCTTC CSTPRSGASSYNEQFF
TRBJ1-6 - - TRBV5-1 TGCGCCAGCAGCTTGGACCCAGCGACCTATAATTCACCCCTCCACTTT CASSLDPATYNSPLHF
TRBJ2-5 TRBD2 - TRBV5-1 TGCGCCAGCAGCTTGCTCGCGGGAGGGCCTGAGGAGACCCAGTACTTC CASSLLAGGPEETQYF
TRBJ2-4 TRBD1 few TRBV30 TGTGCCGCCTCCAGGGGGCCTGAGAACATTCAGTACTTC CAASRGPENIQYF
TRBJ1-3 - few TRBV15 TGTGCCACCAGCAGAGATACAGGGATGGGTAACACCATATATTTT CATSRDTGMGNTIYF
TRBJ1-2 TRBD1 - TRBV7-9 TGTGCCAGCAGCTTAAGTCAGGGGGCGAACACCTTC CASSLSQGANTF
TRBJ1-5 - few TRBV15 TGTGCCACCAGCAGAGATAGGGACTTCTATCAGCCCCAGCATTTT CATSRDRDFYQPQHF
TRBJ1-1 - - TRBV10-3 TGTGCCATCAGTGAGTCGACGGGTGGCACTGAAGCTTTCTTT CAISESTGGTEAFF
TRBJ2-2 - - TRBV20-1 TGCAGTGCGAGATCCCAGTACACCGGGGAGCTGTTTTTT CSARSQYTGELFF
TRBJ1-5 - - TRBV6-2/TRBV6-3 TGTGCCAGCAGTTACGGGACTCTCAATCAGCCCCAGCATTTT CASSYGTLNQPQHF
TRBJ2-1 TRBD2 few TRBV20-1 TGCAGTGCTAGCTCCGCTAGCGGGCGATACAATGAGCAGTTCTTC CSASSASGRYNEQFF
TRBJ1-6 - - TRBV6-1 TGTGCCAGCAGGGGAACGGACAATTCACCCCTCCACTTT CASRGTDNSPLHF
TRBJ2-5 - - TRBV6-1 TGTGCCAGCAGAGGTCCAAGGGCAGAGACCCAGTACTTC CASRGPRAETQYF
TRBJ1-1 - - TRBV19 TGTGCCAGTAGTATGACGCAGAACACTGAAGCTTTCTTT CASSMTQNTEAFF
TRBJ2-3 TRBD2 - TRBV7-9 TGTGCCAGCAGTGGGATTAGCGGGGGGAGCACAGATACGCAGTATTTT CASSGISGGSTDTQYF
TRBJ1-1 TRBD1 - TRBV6-5 TGTGCCAGCAGTTATACCCAGGGGGGAACTGAAGCTTTCTTT CASSYTQGGTEAFF
TRBJ2-3 - - TRBV5-6 TGTGCCAGCAGCCCCTTAAACCCCAGCACAGATACGCAGTATTTT CASSPLNPSTDTQYF